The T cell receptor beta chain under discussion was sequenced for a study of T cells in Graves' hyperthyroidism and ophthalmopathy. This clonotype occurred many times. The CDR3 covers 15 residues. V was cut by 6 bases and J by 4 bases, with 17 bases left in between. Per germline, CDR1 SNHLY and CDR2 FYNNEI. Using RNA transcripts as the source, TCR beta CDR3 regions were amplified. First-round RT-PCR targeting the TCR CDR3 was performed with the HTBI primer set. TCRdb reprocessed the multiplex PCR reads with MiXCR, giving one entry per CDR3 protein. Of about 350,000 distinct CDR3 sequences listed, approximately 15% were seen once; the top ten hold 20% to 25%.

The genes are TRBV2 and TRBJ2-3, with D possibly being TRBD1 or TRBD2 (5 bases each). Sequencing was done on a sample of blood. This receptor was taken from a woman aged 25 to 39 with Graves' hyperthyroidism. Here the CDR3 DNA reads TGTGCCAGCAGGCCAGGGACCGGGATGCCAGATACGCAGTATTTT. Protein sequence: CASRPGTGMPDTQYF. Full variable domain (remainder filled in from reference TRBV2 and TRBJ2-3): EPEVTQTPSHQVTQMGQEVILRCVPISNHLYFYWYRQILGQKVEFLVSFYNNEISEKSEIFDDQFSVERPDGSNFTLKIRSTKLEDSAMYFCASRPGTGMPDTQYFGPGTRLTVL.